A single sample is the source of the 7 T cell receptor beta chains below, sequenced in a study of T cell repertoires in cytomegalovirus infection. TCRdb re-analysed the reads in MiXCR, keeping a single row per CDR3 protein. In the table there are a few hundred thousand distinct CDR3 sequences, 8% to 9.5% of which are singletons. The specimen sequenced was PBMCs. The origin of the receptors is a human donor in good health (CMV status not recorded). Some clones in this sample may be carry-over from other donors' samples.

This clonotype was detected only a few times. The chain links TRBV6-5 to TRBJ1-2; D is uncertain. Trimming shortened V by 2 bases and J by 3 bases, and 19 bases separated the two germline ends. Germline-derived CDR1 and CDR2 are MNHEY and SVGAGI. This CDR3 is 17 amino acids long. The CDR3 loop reads CASSYLVSGGLDYGYTF. The CDR3, as DNA: TGTGCCAGCAGTTACCTGGTTTCAGGTGGGCTTGACTATGGCTACACCTTC.

This clonotype was found many times. The chain joins TRBV7-3 to TRBJ2-5; D might be TRBD1 (6 bases). CDR3 length: 14 residues. Trimming cost V 5 bases and J 5 bases, with 15 bases left between them. Germline V gives CDR1 SGHTA, CDR2 FQGTGA. The CDR3 region is CASSPTGPRETQYF. The CDR3 bases are TGTGCCAGCAGCCCAACAGGGCCTAGGGAGACCCAGTACTTC.

This clonotype appeared many times. The chain employs TRBV7-9 and TRBJ2-3; weak D call: TRBD2 (6 bases). Between the trimmed V and J ends, which lost 3 bases and 4 bases, there was a span of 14 bases. This CDR3 is built from 15 residues. Germline V CDR1 and CDR2: SEHNR, FQNEAQ (reference sequence). In nucleotides, the CDR3 is TGTGCCAGCAGCTTCGGGGGAGGAATCCCAGATACGCAGTATTTT. This sequence encodes CASSFGGGIPDTQYF. Looking up the rest from reference TRBV7-9 and TRBJ2-3 gives the full variable domain: DTGVSQNPRHKITKRGQNVTFRCDPISEHNRLYWYRQTLGQGPEFLTYFQNEAQLEKSRLLSDRFSAERPKGSFSTLEIQRTEQGDSAMYLCASSFGGGIPDTQYFGPGTRLTVL.

This clonotype turned up a few times. The chain couples TRBV5-1 to TRBJ2-7; no firm D call. Germline assignment: CDR1 SGHRS and CDR2 YFSETQ. The CDR3 runs to 13 residues. V shed 0 bases and J shed 3 bases, with 7 bases lying between them. Here the CDR3 DNA reads TGCGCCAGCAGCTTGGAGGTATTCTACGAGCAGTACTTC. It codes for CASSLEVFYEQYF.

This clonotype has a count of ten or more. The CDR3 region has the DNA TGTGCCAGCACCACCGTCGGACAGATAAATTCACCCCTCCACTTT. The encoded protein is CASTTVGQINSPLHF. The J gene is TRBJ1-6, the V gene TRBV7-9; D might be TRBD1 (6 bases). The CDR3 covers 15 residues. Trimming took 7 bases from V and 7 from J, leaving 17 bases between them. The germline V gene encodes CDR1 SEHNR and CDR2 FQNEAQ (reference sequence).

The chain links TRBV19 to TRBJ2-6, with D hard to call. Per the germline V gene, CDR1 is LNHDA and CDR2 is SQIVND (reference sequence). The CDR3 is made up of 14 amino acids. The germline V and J ends were trimmed by 10 bases and 0 bases, with 10 bases remaining between them. The CDR3 protein is CATLKTSGANVLTF. The CDR3 DNA is TGTGCCACCTTGAAGACCTCTGGGGCCAACGTCCTGACTTTC.

This sequence joins TRBV11-2 and TRBJ1-2, with D unclear. Germline V CDR1 and CDR2: SGHAT, FQNNGV. This CDR3 has 14 amino acids. Trimming removed 3 bases at V and 0 bases at J, with 8 bases between. This CDR3 reads CASSFGRTNYGYTF. The DNA of the CDR3 is TGTGCCAGCAGCTTTGGGCGGACTAACTATGGCTACACCTTC.